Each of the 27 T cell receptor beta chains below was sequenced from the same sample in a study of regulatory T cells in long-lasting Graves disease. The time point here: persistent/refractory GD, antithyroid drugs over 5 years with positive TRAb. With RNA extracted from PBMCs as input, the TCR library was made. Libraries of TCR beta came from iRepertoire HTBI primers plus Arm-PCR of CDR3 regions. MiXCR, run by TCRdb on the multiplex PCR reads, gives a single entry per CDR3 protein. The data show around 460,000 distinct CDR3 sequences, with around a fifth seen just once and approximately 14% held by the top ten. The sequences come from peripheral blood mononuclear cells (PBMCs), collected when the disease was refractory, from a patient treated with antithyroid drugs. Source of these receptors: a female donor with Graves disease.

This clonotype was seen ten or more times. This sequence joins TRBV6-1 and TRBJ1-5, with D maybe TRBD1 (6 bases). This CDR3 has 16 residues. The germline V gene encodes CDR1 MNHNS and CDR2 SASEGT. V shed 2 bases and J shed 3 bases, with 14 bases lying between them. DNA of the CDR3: TGTGCCAGCAGTGAACGGGAAACAGGGTACAATCAGCCCCAGCATTTT. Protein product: CASSERETGYNQPQHF.

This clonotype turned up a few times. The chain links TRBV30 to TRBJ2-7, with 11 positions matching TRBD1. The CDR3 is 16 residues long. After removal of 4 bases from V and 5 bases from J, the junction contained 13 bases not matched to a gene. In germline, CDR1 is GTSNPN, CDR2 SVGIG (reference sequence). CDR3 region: CAWTRGQGDDTDEQYF. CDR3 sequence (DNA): TGTGCCTGGACGAGGGGACAGGGGGATGATACAGACGAGCAGTACTTC.

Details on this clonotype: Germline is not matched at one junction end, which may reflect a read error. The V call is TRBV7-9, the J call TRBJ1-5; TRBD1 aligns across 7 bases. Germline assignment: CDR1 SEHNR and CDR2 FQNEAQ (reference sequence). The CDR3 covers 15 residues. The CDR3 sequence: CANSLVTGTNQPQHF. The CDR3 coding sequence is TGTGCCAACAGCTTGGTGACAGGGACAAATCAGCCCCAGCATTTT.

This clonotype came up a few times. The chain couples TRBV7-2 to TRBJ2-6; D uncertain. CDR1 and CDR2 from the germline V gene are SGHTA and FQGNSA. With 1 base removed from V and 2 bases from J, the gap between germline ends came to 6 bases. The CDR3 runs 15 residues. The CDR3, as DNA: TGTGCCAGCAGCTTAGGGATAACTGGGGCCAACGTCCTGACTTTC. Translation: CASSLGITGANVLTF.

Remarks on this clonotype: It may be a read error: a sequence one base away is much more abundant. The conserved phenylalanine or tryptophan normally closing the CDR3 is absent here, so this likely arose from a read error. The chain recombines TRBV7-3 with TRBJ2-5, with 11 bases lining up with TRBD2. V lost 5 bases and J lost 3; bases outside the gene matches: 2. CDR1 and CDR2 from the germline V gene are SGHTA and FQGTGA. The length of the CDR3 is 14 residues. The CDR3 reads CASSPGLAEETQYL. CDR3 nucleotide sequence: TGTGCCAGCAGCCCGGGACTAGCGGAAGAGACCCAGTACCTC.

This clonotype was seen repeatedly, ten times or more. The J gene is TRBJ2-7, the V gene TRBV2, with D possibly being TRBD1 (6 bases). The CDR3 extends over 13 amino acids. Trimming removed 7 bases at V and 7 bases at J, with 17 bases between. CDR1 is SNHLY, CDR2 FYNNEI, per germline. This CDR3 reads CASITVAGEEQYF. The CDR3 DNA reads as TGTGCCAGCATTACGGTGGCAGGGGAAGAGCAGTACTTC.

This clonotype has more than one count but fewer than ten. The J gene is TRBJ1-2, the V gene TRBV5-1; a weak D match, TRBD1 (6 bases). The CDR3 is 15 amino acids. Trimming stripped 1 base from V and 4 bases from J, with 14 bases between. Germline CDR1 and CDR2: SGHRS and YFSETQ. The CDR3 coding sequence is TGCGCCAGCAGCTTGAGGGAGGGGGGCGCCTATGGCTACACCTTC. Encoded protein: CASSLREGGAYGYTF.

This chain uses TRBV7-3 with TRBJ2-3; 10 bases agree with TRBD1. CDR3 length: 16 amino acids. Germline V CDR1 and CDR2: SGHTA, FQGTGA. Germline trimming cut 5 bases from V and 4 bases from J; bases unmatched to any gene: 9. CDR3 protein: CASSSRRDRGADTQYF. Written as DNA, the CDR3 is TGTGCCAGCAGCAGCAGGCGGGACAGGGGCGCAGATACGCAGTATTTT.

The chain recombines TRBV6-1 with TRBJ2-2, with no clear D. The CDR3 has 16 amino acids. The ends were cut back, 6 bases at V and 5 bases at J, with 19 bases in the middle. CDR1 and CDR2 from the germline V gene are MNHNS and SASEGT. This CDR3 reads CASSPGHPWFTGELFF. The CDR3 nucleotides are TGTGCCAGCAGCCCCGGTCACCCTTGGTTTACCGGGGAGCTGTTTTTT.

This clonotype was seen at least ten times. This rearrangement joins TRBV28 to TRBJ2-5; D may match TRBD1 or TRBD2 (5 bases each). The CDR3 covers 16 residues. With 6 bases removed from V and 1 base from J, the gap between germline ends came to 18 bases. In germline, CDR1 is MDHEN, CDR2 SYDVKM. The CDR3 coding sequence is TGTGCCAGCAGGTGGGACGCCTCCCCAACCCAAGAGACCCAGTACTTC. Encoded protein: CASRWDASPTQETQYF.

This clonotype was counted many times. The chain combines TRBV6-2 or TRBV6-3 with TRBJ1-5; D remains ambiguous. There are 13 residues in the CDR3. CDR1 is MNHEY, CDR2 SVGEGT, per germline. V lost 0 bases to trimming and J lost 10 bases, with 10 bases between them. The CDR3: CASSYSASRPQHF. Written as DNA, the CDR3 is TGTGCCAGCAGTTACTCGGCCAGTAGACCCCAGCATTTT.

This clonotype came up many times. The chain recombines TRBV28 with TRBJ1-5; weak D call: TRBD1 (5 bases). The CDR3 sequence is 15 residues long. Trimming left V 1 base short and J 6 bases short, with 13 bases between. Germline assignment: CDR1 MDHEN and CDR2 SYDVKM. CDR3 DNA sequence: TGTGCCAGCAGTTTATATGGAGAGGGGCGTCAGCCCCAGCATTTT. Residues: CASSLYGEGRQPQHF.

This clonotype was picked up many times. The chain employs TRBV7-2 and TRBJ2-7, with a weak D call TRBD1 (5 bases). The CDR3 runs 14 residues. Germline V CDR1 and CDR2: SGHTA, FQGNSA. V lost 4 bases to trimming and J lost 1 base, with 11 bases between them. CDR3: CASSSSGLSYEQYF. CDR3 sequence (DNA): TGTGCCAGCAGCTCCTCAGGGTTATCCTACGAGCAGTACTTC.

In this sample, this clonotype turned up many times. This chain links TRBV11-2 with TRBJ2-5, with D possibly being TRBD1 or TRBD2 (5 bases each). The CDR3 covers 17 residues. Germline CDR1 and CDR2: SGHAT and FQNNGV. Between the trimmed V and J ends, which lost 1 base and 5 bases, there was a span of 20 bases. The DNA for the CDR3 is TGTGCCAGCAGCTTAGGTCGGGGCTACAGTGTTCGGGAGACCCAGTACTTC. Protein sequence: CASSLGRGYSVRETQYF. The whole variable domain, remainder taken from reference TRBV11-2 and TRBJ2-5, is EAGVAQSPRYKIIEKRQSVAFWCNPISGHATLYWYQQILGQGPKLLIQFQNNGVVDDSQLPKDRFSAERLKGVDSTLKIQPAKLEDSAVYLCASSLGRGYSVRETQYFGPGTRLLVL.

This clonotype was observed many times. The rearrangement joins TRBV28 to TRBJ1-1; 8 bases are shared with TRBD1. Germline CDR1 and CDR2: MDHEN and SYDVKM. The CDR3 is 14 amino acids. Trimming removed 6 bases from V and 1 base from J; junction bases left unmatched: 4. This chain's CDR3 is CASSNRGANTEAFF. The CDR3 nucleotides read TGTGCCAGCAGCAACAGGGGGGCGAACACTGAAGCTTTCTTT.

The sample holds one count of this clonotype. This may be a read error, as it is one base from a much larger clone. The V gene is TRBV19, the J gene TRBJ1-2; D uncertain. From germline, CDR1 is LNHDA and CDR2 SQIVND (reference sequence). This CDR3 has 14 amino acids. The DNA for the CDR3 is TGTGCCTGTAGCATGGCCTCCGCTTACTATGGCTACACCTTC. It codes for CACSMASAYYGYTF.

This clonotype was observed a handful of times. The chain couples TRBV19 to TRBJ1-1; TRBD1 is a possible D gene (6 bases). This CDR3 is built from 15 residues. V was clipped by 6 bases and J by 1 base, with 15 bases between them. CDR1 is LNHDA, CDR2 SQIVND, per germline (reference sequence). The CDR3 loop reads CASRGVTGGNTEAFF. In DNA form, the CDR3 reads TGTGCCAGTAGAGGGGTGACAGGAGGGAACACTGAAGCTTTCTTT.

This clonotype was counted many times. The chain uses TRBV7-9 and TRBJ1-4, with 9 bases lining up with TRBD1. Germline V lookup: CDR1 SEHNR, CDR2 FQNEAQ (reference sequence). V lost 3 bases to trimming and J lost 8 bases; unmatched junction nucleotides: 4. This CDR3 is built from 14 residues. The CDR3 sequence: CASSLGQGNEKLFF. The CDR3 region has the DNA TGTGCCAGCAGCTTGGGACAGGGTAACGAAAAACTGTTTTTT.

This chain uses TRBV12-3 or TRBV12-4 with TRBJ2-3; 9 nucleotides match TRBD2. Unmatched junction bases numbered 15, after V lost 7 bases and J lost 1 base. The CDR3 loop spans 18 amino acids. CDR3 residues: CASTDGLALRSGTDTQYF. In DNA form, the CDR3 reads TGTGCCAGCACCGACGGACTAGCGCTAAGGTCGGGCACAGATACGCAGTATTTT.

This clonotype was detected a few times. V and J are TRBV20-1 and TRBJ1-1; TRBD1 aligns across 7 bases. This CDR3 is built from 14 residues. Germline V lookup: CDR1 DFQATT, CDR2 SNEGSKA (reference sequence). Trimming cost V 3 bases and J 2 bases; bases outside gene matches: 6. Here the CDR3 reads CSASLRGRNTEAFF. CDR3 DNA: TGCAGTGCTAGTCTTAGGGGGCGAAACACTGAAGCTTTCTTT.

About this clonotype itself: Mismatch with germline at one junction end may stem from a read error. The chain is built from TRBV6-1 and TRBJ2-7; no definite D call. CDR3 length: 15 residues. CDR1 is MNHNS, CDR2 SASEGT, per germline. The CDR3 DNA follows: TGTGCCGGCAGTGAAGATGGCGGTTGGCCCTACGAGCAGTACTTC. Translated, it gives CAGSEDGGWPYEQYF.

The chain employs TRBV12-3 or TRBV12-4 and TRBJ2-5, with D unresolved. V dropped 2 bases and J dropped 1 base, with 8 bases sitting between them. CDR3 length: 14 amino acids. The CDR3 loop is CASSLQPGQETQYF. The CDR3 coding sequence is TGTGCCAGCAGTTTACAGCCGGGCCAAGAGACCCAGTACTTC.

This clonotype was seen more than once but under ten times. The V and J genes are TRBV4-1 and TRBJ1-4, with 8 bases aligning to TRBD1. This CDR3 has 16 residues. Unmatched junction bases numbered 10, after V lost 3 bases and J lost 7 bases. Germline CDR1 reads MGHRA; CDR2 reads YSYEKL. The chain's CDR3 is CASSHQAQGDSEKLFF. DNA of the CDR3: TGCGCCAGCAGCCACCAAGCACAGGGGGATTCTGAAAAACTGTTTTTT.

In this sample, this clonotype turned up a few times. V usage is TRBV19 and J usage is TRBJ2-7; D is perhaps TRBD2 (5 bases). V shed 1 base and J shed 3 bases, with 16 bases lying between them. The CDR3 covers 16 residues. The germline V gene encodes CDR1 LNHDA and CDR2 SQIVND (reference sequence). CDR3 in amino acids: CASSIGRGSFIYEQYF. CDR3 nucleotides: TGTGCCAGTAGTATAGGTAGAGGGAGTTTCATCTACGAGCAGTACTTC.

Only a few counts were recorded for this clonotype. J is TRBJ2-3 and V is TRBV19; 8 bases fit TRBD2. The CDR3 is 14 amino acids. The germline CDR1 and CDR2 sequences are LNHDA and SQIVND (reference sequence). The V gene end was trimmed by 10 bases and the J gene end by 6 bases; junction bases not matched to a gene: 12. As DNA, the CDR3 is TGTGCCACCATACCCGCGGGAGGCCTGGATACGCAGTATTTT. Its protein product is CATIPAGGLDTQYF. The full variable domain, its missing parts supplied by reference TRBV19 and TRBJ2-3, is DGGITQSPKYLFRKEGQNVTLSCEQNLNHDAMYWYRQDPGQGLRLIYYSQIVNDFQKGDIAEGYSVSREKKESFPLTVTSAQKNPTAFYLCATIPAGGLDTQYFGPGTRLTVL.

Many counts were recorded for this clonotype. The CDR3 region has the DNA TGTGCCAGCAGCGGACTGTCCTCCTACGAGCAGTACTTC. This gives the protein CASSGLSSYEQYF. The V call is TRBV7-2, the J call TRBJ2-7; D is possibly TRBD2 (5 bases). The CDR3 has 13 residues. CDR1 and CDR2 from the germline V gene are SGHTA and FQGNSA. Deletions cut 5 bases from V and 0 bases from J, with 8 bases between. Supplemented by reference TRBV7-2 and TRBJ2-7, the full variable domain reads GAGVSQSPSNKVTEKGKDVELRCDPISGHTALYWYRQSLGQGLEFLIYFQGNSAPDKSGLPSDRFSAERTGGSVSTLTIQRTQQEDSAVYLCASSGLSSYEQYFGPGTRLTVT.

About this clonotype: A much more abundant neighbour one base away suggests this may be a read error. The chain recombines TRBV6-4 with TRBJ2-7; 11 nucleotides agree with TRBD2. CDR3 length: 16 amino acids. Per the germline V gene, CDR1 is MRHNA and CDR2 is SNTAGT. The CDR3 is CASITGLAGGGNEQHF. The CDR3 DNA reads TGTGCCAGCATCACGGGGCTAGCGGGAGGAGGGAACGAGCAGCACTTC.